Below are 8 T cell receptor beta chains sequenced from a single sample in a study of blood T cell repertoires in COVID-19. Sequencing was performed with immunoSEQ multiplex PCR; in TCRdb, only in-frame clones are kept and a portion is missing. The data show 230,000 or so clones, with nearly 90% seen just once and under 2.5% held by the top ten. The sample taken for sequencing was peripheral blood. These receptors were collected from a woman in her sixties with COVID-19, enrolled during active disease.

CDR3 protein: CASQGLAGSNEQFF. The CDR3 DNA follows: TGCGCCAGCCAGGGACTAGCGGGATCGAATGAGCAGTTCTTC. This rearrangement joins TRBV4-1 to TRBJ2-1; 13 nucleotides line up with TRBD2. V trimming: 8 bases; J trimming: 7 bases; junction bases outside the gene matches: 5. Looked up from germline, CDR1 is MGHRA and CDR2 is YSYEKL. CDR3 length: 14 residues.

V gene TRBV5-5 combines with J gene TRBJ1-5; D is unclear. Germline V gene sequence: CDR1 SGHKS, CDR2 YYEKEE (reference sequence). The ends were cut back, 4 bases at V and 2 bases at J, with 7 bases in the middle. This CDR3 comprises 13 residues. The CDR3 coding sequence is TGTGCCAGCAGCCCTCAGGGCAATCAGCCCCAGCATTTT. This codes for CASSPQGNQPQHF.

This chain uses TRBV27 with TRBJ2-3; D remains unclear. Germline V CDR1 and CDR2: MNHEY, SMNVEV (reference sequence). The V and J ends lost 3 bases and 0 bases respectively, with 7 bases between them. The CDR3 extends over 14 amino acids. As DNA, the CDR3 is TGTGCCAGCAGTTTCGGTCCGAGCACAGATACGCAGTATTTT. Its translation is CASSFGPSTDTQYF.

The chain uses TRBV7-9 and TRBJ1-6; D may be TRBD1 (6 bases). Germline V lookup: CDR1 SEHNR, CDR2 FQNEAQ (reference sequence). This CDR3 is 14 amino acids long. Trimming left V 6 bases short and J 6 bases short, with 12 bases between. The CDR3 loop reads CASSSDRFNSPLHF. In nucleotides, the CDR3 is TGTGCCAGCAGTTCGGACAGATTTAATTCACCCCTCCACTTT.

The V and J genes are TRBV7-2 and TRBJ1-2; 7 bases are shared with TRBD1. The junction had 7 bases not matched to a gene; V was cut back by 5 bases and J by 7 bases. This CDR3 is built from 13 residues. Germline CDR1 and CDR2: SGHTA and FQGNSA. In nucleotides, the CDR3 is TGTGCCAGCAGCACCGGGAGGGGGCTTGGCTACACCTTC. Translated, it gives CASSTGRGLGYTF.

V is TRBV30 and J is TRBJ1-1; no definite D call. The CDR3 runs to 14 residues. From germline, CDR1 is GTSNPN and CDR2 SVGIG (reference sequence). V was clipped by 0 bases and J by 3 bases, with 11 bases between them. Here the CDR3 reads CAWSVGLWDTEAFF. CDR3 nucleotides: TGTGCCTGGAGTGTGGGCTTATGGGACACTGAAGCTTTCTTT.

The V and J genes are TRBV27 and TRBJ2-1; the match to TRBD2 covers 9 bases. Germline lookup yields CDR1 MNHEY and CDR2 SMNVEV (reference sequence). V was clipped by 4 bases and J by 1 base; unmatched bases: 8. The CDR3 has 17 amino acids. The CDR3 coding sequence is TGTGCCAGCAGTTCCCCGGCTAGCGGGGCTTCCTACAATGAGCAGTTCTTC. Translating it yields CASSSPASGASYNEQFF.

CDR3 protein: CASSPPQSMNTEAFF. Here the CDR3 DNA reads TGTGCCAGCTCACCCCCACAGTCCATGAACACTGAAGCTTTCTTT. The J gene is TRBJ1-1, the V gene TRBV18; D is uncertain. The germline V and J ends were trimmed by 3 bases and 0 bases, with 11 bases remaining between them. Germline V gene sequence: CDR1 KGHSH, CDR2 LQKENI. The CDR3 is 15 residues long. Using reference TRBV18 and TRBJ1-1 for the parts outside the CDR3, the full variable domain is NAGVMQNPRHLVRRRGQEARLRCSPMKGHSHVYWYRQLPEEGLKFMVYLQKENIIDESGMPKERFSAEFPKEGPSILRIQQVVRGDSAAYFCASSPPQSMNTEAFFGQGTRLTVV.